One sample yielded the 15 T cell receptor beta chains listed below, sequenced in a study of cytomegalovirus exposure and HLA in healthy donors. Primers: 60 Vbeta forward and 13 Jbeta reverse. Profiled with immunoSEQ multiplex PCR; TCRdb holds only in-frame clones, not every one. This table holds 95,000 to 100,000 clones, more than 75% found once. Sequencing was performed on PBMCs. Receptors originate from a human donor in good health.

The rearrangement joins TRBV19 to TRBJ2-7; 8 positions match TRBD1. The J segment lost 3 bases and the V segment lost 3 bases, leaving 13 bases of the junction unmatched. CDR3 length: 17 residues. Germline CDR1 and CDR2: LNHDA and SQIVND (reference sequence). The CDR3 region has the DNA TGTGCCAGTAGTATTGGCCCGACAGGGGCCCGCGGCTACGAGCAGTACTTC. Protein: CASSIGPTGARGYEQYF.

This chain joins TRBV6-1 and TRBJ1-6; D is perhaps TRBD1 (5 bases). Per the germline V gene, CDR1 is MNHNS and CDR2 is SASEGT. CDR3 size: 16 residues. V lost 4 bases, J lost 7 bases, and 17 bases lay in between. CDR3 nucleotide sequence: TGTGCCAGCAGTGGCCAGGGAGGGGTGAAAAATTCACCCCTCCACTTT. Translated: CASSGQGGVKNSPLHF.

This rearrangement joins TRBV27 to TRBJ2-7, with 14 bases lining up with TRBD2. Germline assignment: CDR1 MNHEY and CDR2 SMNVEV (reference sequence). This CDR3 spans 17 amino acids. The V gene end was trimmed by 1 base and the J gene end by 4 bases; junction bases not matched to a gene: 6. CDR3 region: CASSLLGLAGVLYEQYF. Here the CDR3 DNA reads TGTGCCAGCAGTTTATTGGGACTAGCGGGAGTTTTGTACGAGCAGTACTTC.

V usage is TRBV7-6 and J usage is TRBJ1-3; D gene ambiguous. Germline V gene data show CDR1 as SGHVS and CDR2 as FNYEAQ. The CDR3 runs 17 residues. The V and J ends lost 5 bases and 0 bases respectively, with 17 bases between them. In DNA, the CDR3 is TGTGCCAGCAGCCCAACAACGGACTCGAGCTCTGGAAACACCATATATTTT. Translation gives CASSPTTDSSSGNTIYF.

This clone was seen only once. The chain recombines TRBV6-1 with TRBJ2-3; 8 bases agree with TRBD2. V was clipped by 2 bases and J by 6 bases; unmatched bases: 10. The CDR3 is 16 residues long. Germline-derived CDR1 and CDR2 are MNHNS and SASEGT. CDR3 DNA sequence: TGTGCCAGCAGTGAAAGAGCGGGAGTCGGTTCGGATACGCAGTATTTT. Encoded protein: CASSERAGVGSDTQYF.

CDR3 sequence reads: CASSLAGTDTEAFF. The CDR3 coding sequence is TGCGCCAGCAGCTTGGCCGGGACAGACACTGAAGCTTTCTTT. The chain recombines TRBV5-1 with TRBJ1-1; the match to TRBD1 covers 7 bases. This CDR3 region has 14 residues. Losses at the gene ends were 0 bases for V and 3 bases for J; bases not matched to a gene: 2. Germline V gene data show CDR1 as SGHRS and CDR2 as YFSETQ. The full variable domain, completed using reference TRBV5-1 and TRBJ1-1, is KAGVTQTPRYLIKTRGQQVTLSCSPISGHRSVSWYQQTPGQGLQFLFEYFSETQRNKGNFPGRFSGRQFSNSRSEMNVSTLELGDSALYLCASSLAGTDTEAFFGQGTRLTVV.

The V gene is TRBV18, the J gene TRBJ1-3; D is unclear. Per the germline V gene, CDR1 is KGHSH and CDR2 is LQKENI. The V gene lost 5 bases and the J gene lost 0 bases, with 14 bases spanning the gap. This CDR3 spans 16 amino acids. The CDR3: CASSFSRVSSGNTIYF. CDR3 sequence (DNA): TGTGCCAGCTCATTCTCTCGCGTTAGCTCTGGAAACACCATATATTTT.

The chain has TRBV4-1 and TRBJ2-5, with 10 bases matching TRBD2. Germline V lookup: CDR1 MGHRA, CDR2 YSYEKL. V shed 6 bases and J 2 bases; nucleotides not matched to a gene: 6. There are 15 residues in the CDR3. The chain's CDR3 is CASRELAGHQETQYF. CDR3 in DNA: TGCGCCAGCAGAGAACTAGCGGGGCATCAAGAGACCCAGTACTTC.

Points on this clone: Within the sample, other DNA sequences also encode this same CDR3. The chain joins TRBV19 to TRBJ1-1; D unclear. Between the trimmed V and J ends, which lost 3 bases and 1 base, there was a span of 9 bases. This CDR3 region has 14 residues. The V gene's germline CDR1 is LNHDA and CDR2 SQIVND (reference sequence). CDR3 in DNA: TGTGCCAGTAGTATCGTAGGAGGGAACACTGAAGCTTTCTTT. Translated: CASSIVGGNTEAFF. Drawing the rest from reference TRBV19 and TRBJ1-1, the complete variable domain is DGGITQSPKYLFRKEGQNVTLSCEQNLNHDAMYWYRQDPGQGLRLIYYSQIVNDFQKGDIAEGYSVSREKKESFPLTVTSAQKNPTAFYLCASSIVGGNTEAFFGQGTRLTVV.

The V gene is TRBV5-8, the J gene TRBJ1-6; D unresolved. The CDR3 sequence is 14 residues long. V dropped 0 bases and J dropped 6 bases, with 7 bases sitting between them. Germline CDR1 and CDR2: SGHTS and YDEGEE. The CDR3 bases are TGTGCCAGCAGCTTGGGGCAGATTAATTCACCCCTCCACTTT. Protein product: CASSLGQINSPLHF.

In this sample, this clone turned up once. A junction end diverges from the germline sequence, so it may reflect a read error. The chain uses TRBV7-9 and TRBJ2-7; D may be TRBD2 (6 bases). The CDR3 is 17 amino acids. The V gene's germline CDR1 is SEHNR and CDR2 FQNEAQ (reference sequence). The chain's CDR3 is CSSSSPTTSSSSYEQYF. The CDR3 DNA sequence: TGTTCCAGCAGCTCCCCGACGACTAGTTCGAGCTCCTACGAGCAGTACTTC.

Concerning this clone: The junction departs from the called germline gene at one end, perhaps through a read error. J is TRBJ2-1 and V is TRBV7-9, with D possibly matching TRBD2 (5 bases). The CDR3 consists of 17 residues. Germline V gives CDR1 SEHNR, CDR2 FQNEAQ (reference sequence). The CDR3 sequence: CSSSPLRSGVTDNEQFF. The DNA of the CDR3 is TGTTCCAGCAGCCCGCTTCGGTCCGGGGTTACAGACAATGAGCAGTTCTTC.

This clone came up a few times. The chain recombines TRBV9 with TRBJ1-1; D is possibly TRBD1 (5 bases). The germline gives CDR1 SGDLS, CDR2 YYNGEE. The CDR3 runs 17 residues. Trimming took 4 bases from V and 4 from J, leaving 23 bases between them. The CDR3 DNA follows: TGTGCCAGCAGCAGAGCGACCATTGGGGCCTTGGGCACTGAAGCTTTCTTT. Its protein is CASSRATIGALGTEAFF.

The chain has TRBV9 and TRBJ1-2; D is undetermined. Germline V CDR1 and CDR2: SGDLS, YYNGEE. V was cut by 0 bases and J by 6 bases, with 9 bases left in between. This CDR3 is built from 13 residues. The CDR3 DNA reads as TGTGCCAGCAGCGTAGAGTCGGGTGATGGCTACACCTTC. Amino acids: CASSVESGDGYTF.

This clone was seen only once. The rearrangement links TRBV12-5 to TRBJ2-5; TRBD2 matches 15 bases. The CDR3 length is 18 residues. V shed 6 bases and J 2 bases; nucleotides not matched to a gene: 10. Per the germline V gene, CDR1 is LGHNT and CDR2 is FRNRAP. The CDR3 DNA sequence: TGTGCTAGTGGACCTGGACTAGCGGGAGGGCCTGGGCAAGAGACCCAGTACTTC. Protein: CASGPGLAGGPGQETQYF.